The 5 T cell receptor beta chains given below trace back to one sample, sequenced in a study of blood T cell repertoires in COVID-19. The table came from immunoSEQ multiplex PCR; TCRdb's copy has only in-frame clones and leaves some out. The repertoire holds about 150,000 clones, roughly 87% seen once, with about 4.6% in the top ten. Material for sequencing was peripheral blood. The receptors come from a woman aged 55-70 years with active or convalescent COVID-19.

V and J are TRBV4-1 and TRBJ1-2; no firm D call. V dropped 3 bases and J dropped 0 bases, with 14 bases sitting between them. Germline lookup yields CDR1 MGHRA and CDR2 YSYEKL. This CDR3 contains 16 residues. The CDR3, as DNA: TGCGCCAGCAGCCACCGACGGGAACCCCCTAACTATGGCTACACCTTC. Translation: CASSHRREPPNYGYTF.

The chain is built from TRBV18 and TRBJ2-7; 7 bases line up with TRBD2. The V gene end was trimmed by 5 bases and the J gene end by 0 bases; junction bases not matched to a gene: 10. Germline values: CDR1 KGHSH, CDR2 LQKENI. The CDR3 has 16 amino acids. The chain's CDR3 is CASSSPSGAFSYEQYF. In DNA, the CDR3 is TGTGCCAGCTCATCGCCAAGCGGGGCATTCTCCTACGAGCAGTACTTC. The entire variable domain, with the rest obtained from reference TRBV18 and TRBJ2-7, is as follows: NAGVMQNPRHLVRRRGQEARLRCSPMKGHSHVYWYRQLPEEGLKFMVYLQKENIIDESGMPKERFSAEFPKEGPSILRIQQVVRGDSAAYFCASSSPSGAFSYEQYFGPGTRLTVT.

The chain employs TRBV9 and TRBJ2-3, with TRBD2 as a possible D gene (7 bases). CDR3 length: 17 residues. Germline V lookup: CDR1 SGDLS, CDR2 YYNGEE. Trimming cost V 3 bases and J 4 bases, with 21 bases left between them. CDR3 residues: CASSASGAGAGADTQYF. Here the CDR3 DNA reads TGTGCCAGCAGCGCATCAGGGGCGGGGGCAGGGGCAGATACGCAGTATTTT.

The chain has TRBV5-4 and TRBJ2-3; 7 positions agree with TRBD2. V was pared by 2 bases and J by 1 base, with 10 bases of the junction left unmatched. The CDR3 contains 17 residues. Germline assignment: CDR1 SGHNT and CDR2 YYREEE (reference sequence). The CDR3 nucleotides are TGTGCCAGCAGCTTTAGTCTCTTGGCGGGAGGCACAGATACGCAGTATTTT. Protein sequence: CASSFSLLAGGTDTQYF.

The chain joins TRBV6-6 to TRBJ1-4; TRBD1 matches at 7 bases. The CDR3 is 15 amino acids. The germline CDR1 and CDR2 sequences are MNHNY and SVGAGI (reference sequence). V dropped 5 bases and J dropped 2; count of bases not matched to a gene: 5. The CDR3 loop is CASSALGGTNEKLFF. CDR3 coding DNA: TGTGCCAGCAGTGCACTAGGGGGCACTAATGAAAAACTGTTTTTT.